This is a list of T cell receptor beta chains from one sample in a study of human T cells and chemical hapten exposure. MiXCR was run by TCRdb on the RACE reads, yielding one entry per CDR3 protein. The table has 75,000 to 90,000 distinct CDR3 sequences, under 14% seen once. The sequences come from whole blood, collected in connection with sensitization to the hapten diphenylcyclopropenone (DPC). These receptors came from a woman in her forties or fifties with alopecia areata. Some clones in this sample may be carry-over from other donors' samples. The conserved cysteine and the conserved F or W are not part of the CDR3 here. The order of the fields is V gene, J gene, CDR3 protein.

TRBV5-1,TRBJ2-1,ASSLAQGGSRYNEQF
TRBV18,TRBJ1-3,ASSDQTVDTIY
TRBV12-3/TRBV12-4,TRBJ2-7,ASSGQGRHEQY
TRBV14,TRBJ2-2,ASSQARDRGPWGTGELF
TRBV7-6,TRBJ1-3,ASSPREGRTIY
TRBV11-1,TRBJ2-2,ASSLNNANTGELF
TRBV4-1,TRBJ2-7,ASSQGGLAGGLQYEQY
TRBV7-9,TRBJ2-3,ASSFDREVDTQY
TRBV5-4,TRBJ2-3,ASSLATPRDTQY
TRBV20-1,TRBJ1-6,SAATVQSSYNSPLH
TRBV9,TRBJ2-1,ASSVVVGGGYNEQF
TRBV6-2/TRBV6-3,TRBJ1-5,ASETGLNQPQH
TRBV29-1,TRBJ2-1,SVGAGGPSEQF
TRBV5-1,TRBJ2-1,ASSLALAGVSNHEQF
TRBV9,TRBJ2-2,ASSVAPGPDRASTGELF
TRBV29-1,TRBJ1-1,SAGARPDTEAF
TRBV29-1,TRBJ1-4,SVGGGGANEKLF
TRBV14,TRBJ2-1,ASSQVRLAGVNEQF
TRBV12-3/TRBV12-4,TRBJ2-3,ASSFGQGVGTDTQY
TRBV12-3/TRBV12-4,TRBJ1-2,ASTRQGSNYGYT
TRBV12-3/TRBV12-4,TRBJ2-2,ASSPRAGKGAGELF
TRBV2,TRBJ2-1,ASSETGEQF
TRBV28,TRBJ2-1,ASNPDSYNEQF
TRBV20-1,TRBJ2-3,SAPLLATSTDTQY
TRBV11-1,TRBJ2-2,ASSLEPEELF
TRBV4-1,TRBJ2-2,ASSQQGAGTGELF
TRBV29-1,TRBJ2-7,SARQTGSNHEQY
TRBV29-1,TRBJ2-3,SVEGLAGGPRDTQY
TRBV5-1,TRBJ2-1,ASSLGTGSYNEQF
TRBV29-1,TRBJ1-1,SVSLLANTEAF
TRBV29-1,TRBJ2-7,SVAPGLVYGEQY
TRBV24-1,TRBJ2-1,ATSEGDAYNEQF
TRBV2,TRBJ2-1,ASTNYNEQF
TRBV5-4,TRBJ2-5,ASSLGPQETQY
TRBV29-1,TRBJ2-3,SVGLRGMDTQY
TRBV27,TRBJ2-1,ASSAGFEQF
TRBV7-2,TRBJ2-5,ASSYNGETQY
TRBV12-3/TRBV12-4,TRBJ2-5,ASRPTGVGETQY
TRBV7-6,TRBJ2-1,ASSSGLVYNEQF
TRBV18,TRBJ2-7,ASSPGTGAYEQY
TRBV11-2,TRBJ1-2,ASSLGPNRESRSYT
TRBV18,TRBJ2-1,ASSSRGQGTYNEQF
TRBV27,TRBJ2-1,ASRLAGEGNEQF
TRBV28,TRBJ1-1,ASIPPGPPEAF
TRBV25-1,TRBJ2-7,ASSAGGGTYEQY
TRBV2,TRBJ2-3,ASSEARLVGTQY
TRBV7-6,TRBJ2-2,ASSEDGLGTGELF
TRBV28,TRBJ2-7,ASSQRTGSYEQY
TRBV12-3/TRBV12-4,TRBJ2-1,ASEDVYNEQF
TRBV12-3/TRBV12-4,TRBJ2-2,ASSLRGLGAGELF
TRBV10-3,TRBJ2-5,AIRPSGQETQY
TRBV11-2,TRBJ1-1,ASSPPPGRANTEAF
TRBV7-6,TRBJ2-1,ASSLDVAGNEQF
TRBV15,TRBJ1-5,ATSWGQGDLNQPQH
TRBV20-1,TRBJ2-7,SARTPRGGAYEQY
TRBV6-1,TRBJ1-1,ASSEPVGTEAF
TRBV7-6,TRBJ2-1,ASSLGSGGAVNEQF
TRBV7-9,TRBJ2-3,ASSPIRTSVSTDTQY
TRBV6-6,TRBJ1-5,ASSSPGRPQH
TRBV4-2,TRBJ2-1,ASSLLAGESHEQF